The clone carrying this T cell receptor (beta chain) has just one count. The antigen is not known. The sample originates from a study of T cell repertoires in cytomegalovirus infection. Whole-study context: CMV infection and matching HLA type were both indicated by public TCR beta signatures.

Broader study findings: CMV-specific TCR beta clonotypes restricted by HLA-C were the ones dominating the ex vivo response. Cumulative public TCR beta family frequency identified CMV carriers with the relevant HLA.

In TCRdb, the reads were re-called with MiXCR into one record per CDR3 protein. The sample has roughly 990,000 distinct CDR3 sequences; approximately 30% are singletons. The TCR sequence derives from a human donor in good health (CMV status not recorded). Some clones in this sample may be carry-over from other donors' samples. Sequencing used cultured CD8+ T cells from PBMCs, obtained from culture after CMV antigen stimulation.

The CDR3, as DNA: TGCAGTGCTAGACATTACAATGAGCAGTTCTTC. Amino acid sequence: CSARHYNEQFF. The chain recombines TRBV20-1 with TRBJ2-1; the D is unclear. Germline CDR1 is DFQATT and CDR2 is SNEGSKA (reference sequence). The CDR3 contains 11 residues. V lost 2 bases to trimming and J lost 4 bases, with 3 bases between them.